This T cell receptor beta chain was profiled in a study of blood T cell repertoires in COVID-19. At the level of the study: COVID-19 samples, acute and convalescent, were from the United States, Italy and Spain. PBMCs, B-cell-depleted T cells, or T cells provided the cDNA or gDNA that made up the material.

Per the original methods: By means of reference gene primer amplification, nucleated cell counts were estimated. Method: immunoSEQ multiplex PCR; TCRdb's copy keeps in-frame clones and lacks some. The DNA was the basis for D and trimming; V, J and clone size are from that table. The sample lists under 350,000 clones; around 85% were seen once. The germline gives CDR1 SGHRS, CDR2 YFSETQ. This CDR3 has 15 amino acids. The V gene lost 4 bases and the J gene lost 8 bases, with 18 bases spanning the gap. This TCR was sampled from a human donor in a cohort sampled during active COVID-19. The chain recombines TRBV5-1 with TRBJ2-2; possible D gene TRBD2, 6 bases. The sample comprised peripheral blood. The CDR3 nucleotides are TGCGCCAGCAGCCCCTTGTCCGGGGGTATTGGGGAGCTGTTTTTT. It translates to CASSPLSGGIGELFF.